This T cell receptor beta chain stems from a study of OX40 agonist ivuxolimab in advanced cancers. Study-wide context: Dosing consisted of intravenous ivuxolimab at 0.01 to 10 mg/kg every 2 weeks. General study findings and limits: Patients with a partial response at 0.1-3.0 mg/kg had among the lowest clonal expansion. At 0.1 to 3.0 mg/kg and by week 6, CD4+ and CD8+ T cells in the blood had expanded clonally.

Libraries were prepared by immunoSEQ multiplex PCR; TCRdb keeps only in-frame clonotypes and omits some of them. The sample lists over 9,000 clones, 80% to 90% occurring once. Concerning this clone itself: Its antigen is not known. Compared with germline, one end of the junction differs, possibly owing to a read error.

This CDR3 comprises 11 residues. Germline CDR1 is LNHDA and CDR2 is SQIVND (reference sequence). Sequenced material: CD4+ or CD8+ T cells sorted from blood, taken in a trial of the OX40 agonist ivuxolimab. This sequence originates from an adult with an advanced solid tumor such as melanoma, head and neck, liver or kidney cancer. This chain links TRBV19 with TRBJ1-2; perhaps TRBD1 as D (6 bases). This CDR3 is CGAGENYGYTF. In DNA, the CDR3 is TGCGGTGCAGGGGAAAACTATGGCTACACCTTC.